This T cell receptor (beta chain) was obtained from a study of lymphopenia after photon versus proton radiotherapy. The junction had 1 base not matched to a gene; V was cut back by 1 base and J by 6 bases. In germline, CDR1 is SGHVS, CDR2 FQNEAQ. The CDR3 length is 14 residues. Regarding this clone: Its antigen is still unknown.

Profiling relied on immunoSEQ multiplex PCR, and the TCRdb table lists in-frame clones only, not all of them. The table lists around 70,000 clones, around 90% of them singletons. Points from the study as a whole: Oligoclonal CD8+ Temra expansion after nadir drove photon patients' diversity drop. Photon-treated patients lost naive T cells and TCR diversity; proton-treated stayed stable.

This sequence originates from a woman aged 35 to 49 with cholangiocarcinoma. The sample consisted of peripheral blood, taken from a patient treated with photon-based radiotherapy. V usage is TRBV7-8 and J usage is TRBJ2-1, with TRBD1 matching 9 bases. The CDR3 loop reads CASSLGGQGNEQFF. As DNA, the CDR3 is TGTGCCAGCAGCTTAGGGGGACAGGGCAATGAGCAGTTCTTC.